Listed below are T cell receptor beta chains from one sample, sequenced in a study of vaccination and CD4 T cells after COVID-19. Their antigen targets remain unknown. In TCRdb, the PCR reads were re-called with MiXCR into one record per CDR3 protein. Here the sample spans approximately 11,000 distinct CDR3 sequences, under 70% being singletons. Material for sequencing was CD4+ T cells from blood, cultured in vitro. Receptors originate from a human donor who had recovered from COVID-19. The CDR3 runs from the conserved cysteine through the conserved F or W. Fields, in order: J gene, V gene, CDR3 protein.

TRBJ2-2 TRBV6-1 CASSRVAEDTGELFF
TRBJ2-5 TRBV30 CAWRAGGETQYF
TRBJ2-2 TRBV28 CASSVIKGRGTGELFF
TRBJ2-5 TRBV15 CATSRGGLAGGRETQYF
TRBJ1-2 TRBV11-2 CASSFLGQGLDGYTF
TRBJ2-2 TRBV5-8 CASSSRGIANTGELFF
TRBJ2-4 TRBV28 CASSTRTGSGIQYF
TRBJ1-5 TRBV7-2 CASSPTRGGRPQHF
TRBJ1-2 TRBV6-5 CASSYRGLGEGGYGYTF
TRBJ2-1 TRBV15 CATSRYTRGLAGGSSYNEQFF
TRBJ2-5 TRBV20-1 CSAVLAGEETQYF
TRBJ1-1 TRBV30 CAWSSGSRGTEAFF
TRBJ1-6 TRBV7-2 CASSLSSNSPLHF
TRBJ2-2 TRBV6-4 CASSDGPSTGELFF
TRBJ1-1 TRBV20-1 CSAETSDTEAFF
TRBJ2-7 TRBV28 CASSLDSGQRSYEQYF
TRBJ1-2 TRBV3-1 CASSQDPLYGYTF
TRBJ1-1 TRBV7-7 CASSLGSGTEAFF
TRBJ2-5 TRBV11-3 CASSLGPGETQYF
TRBJ2-5 TRBV20-1 CSARDLRVRTSGSVRETQYF
TRBJ2-7 TRBV6-1 CASSGGGGSSYEQYF
TRBJ2-2 TRBV2 CASRRGTGGTGELFF
TRBJ1-2 TRBV7-2 CASTARGNYGYTF
TRBJ1-4 TRBV6-2/TRBV6-3 CASSFRDRNEKLFF
TRBJ1-2 TRBV10-3 CAISEGQGGGGYTF
TRBJ1-3 TRBV4-1 CASSPPGTVAGNTIYF
TRBJ2-5 TRBV28 CASSLGVKSSARETQYF
TRBJ2-1 TRBV20-1 CSARKRANEQFF
TRBJ2-5 TRBV10-1 CASSDHRGETQYF
TRBJ2-3 TRBV7-9 CASSQVSSTDTQYF
TRBJ1-1 TRBV12-3/TRBV12-4 CASFPIQGSAFF
TRBJ1-2 TRBV6-1 CASSTPDRGEGYTF
TRBJ2-2 TRBV15 CATSRQGGRNTGELFF
TRBJ1-2 TRBV6-1 CASSERGNGYTF
TRBJ1-2 TRBV6-1 CASSPRGVEGYGYTF
TRBJ1-5 TRBV7-6 CASSLGTGGLQPQHF
TRBJ1-6 TRBV30 CAWRQANSPLHF
TRBJ1-2 TRBV6-1 CAGSEYPGQGVAGYTF
TRBJ2-2 TRBV27 CASRREGQWYNTGELFF
TRBJ2-1 TRBV7-2 CASSLGGQGRGVEQFF
TRBJ1-2 TRBV28 CASSLIRSGGAGYTF
TRBJ2-7 TRBV20-1 CSAIAPFGEQYF
TRBJ1-1 TRBV27 CASSTWTGRQMNTEAFF
TRBJ2-1 TRBV7-3 CASSTLAGGDNEQFF